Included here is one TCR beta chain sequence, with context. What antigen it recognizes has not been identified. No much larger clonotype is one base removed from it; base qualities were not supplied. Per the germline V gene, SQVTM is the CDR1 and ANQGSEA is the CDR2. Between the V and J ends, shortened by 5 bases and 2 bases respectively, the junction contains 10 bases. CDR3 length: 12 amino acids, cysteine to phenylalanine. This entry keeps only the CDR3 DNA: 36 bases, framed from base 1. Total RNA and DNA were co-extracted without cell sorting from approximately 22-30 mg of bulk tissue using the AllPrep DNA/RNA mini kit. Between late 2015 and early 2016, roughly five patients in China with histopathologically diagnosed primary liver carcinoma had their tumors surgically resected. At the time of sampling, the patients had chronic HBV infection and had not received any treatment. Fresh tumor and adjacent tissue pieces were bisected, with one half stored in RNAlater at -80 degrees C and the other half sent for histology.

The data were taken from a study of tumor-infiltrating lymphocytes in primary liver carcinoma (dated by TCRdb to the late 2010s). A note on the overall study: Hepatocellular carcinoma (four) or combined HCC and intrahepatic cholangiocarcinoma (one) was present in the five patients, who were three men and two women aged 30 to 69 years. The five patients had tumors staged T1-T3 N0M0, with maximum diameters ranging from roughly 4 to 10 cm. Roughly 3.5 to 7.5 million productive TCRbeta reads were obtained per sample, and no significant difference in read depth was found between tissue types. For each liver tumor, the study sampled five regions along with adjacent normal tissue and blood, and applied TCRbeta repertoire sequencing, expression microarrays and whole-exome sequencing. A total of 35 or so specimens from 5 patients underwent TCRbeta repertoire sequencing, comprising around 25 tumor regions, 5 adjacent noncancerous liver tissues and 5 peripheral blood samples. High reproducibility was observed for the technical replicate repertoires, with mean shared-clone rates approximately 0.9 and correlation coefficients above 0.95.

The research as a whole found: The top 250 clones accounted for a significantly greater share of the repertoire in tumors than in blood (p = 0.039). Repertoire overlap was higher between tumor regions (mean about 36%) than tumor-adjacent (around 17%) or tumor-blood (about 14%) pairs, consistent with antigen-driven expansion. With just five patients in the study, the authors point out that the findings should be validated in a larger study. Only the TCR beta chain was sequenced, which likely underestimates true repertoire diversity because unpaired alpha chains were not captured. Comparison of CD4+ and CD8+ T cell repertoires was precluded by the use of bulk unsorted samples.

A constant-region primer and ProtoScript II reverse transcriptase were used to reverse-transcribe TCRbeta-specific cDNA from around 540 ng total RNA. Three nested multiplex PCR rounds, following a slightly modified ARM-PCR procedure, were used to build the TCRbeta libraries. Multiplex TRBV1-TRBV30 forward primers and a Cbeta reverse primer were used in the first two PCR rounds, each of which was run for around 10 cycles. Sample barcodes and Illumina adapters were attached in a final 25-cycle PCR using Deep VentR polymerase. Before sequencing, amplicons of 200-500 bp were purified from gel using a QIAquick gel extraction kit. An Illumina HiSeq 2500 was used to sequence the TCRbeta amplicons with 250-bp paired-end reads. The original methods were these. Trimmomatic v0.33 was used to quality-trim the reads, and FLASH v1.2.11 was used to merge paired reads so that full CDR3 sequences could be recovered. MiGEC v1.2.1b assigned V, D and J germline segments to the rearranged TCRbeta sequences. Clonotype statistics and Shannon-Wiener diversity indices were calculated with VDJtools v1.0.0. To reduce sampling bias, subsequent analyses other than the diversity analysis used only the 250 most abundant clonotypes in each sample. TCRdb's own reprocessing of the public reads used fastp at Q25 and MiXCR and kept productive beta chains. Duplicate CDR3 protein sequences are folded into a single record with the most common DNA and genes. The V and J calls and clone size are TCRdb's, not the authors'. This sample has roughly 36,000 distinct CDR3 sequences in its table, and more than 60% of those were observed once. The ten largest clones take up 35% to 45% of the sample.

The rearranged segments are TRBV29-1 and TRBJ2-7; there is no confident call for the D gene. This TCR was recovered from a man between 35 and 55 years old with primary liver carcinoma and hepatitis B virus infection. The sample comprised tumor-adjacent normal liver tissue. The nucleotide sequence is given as TGCAGCGTTCGGAGCAAGGCCTACGAGCAGTACTTC. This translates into CSVRSKAYEQYF.